This T cell receptor (beta chain) was identified during a study of CD8 T cells in cerebrospinal fluid in Alzheimer's disease. Points from the study as a whole: Expanded clones of at least 3% were commoner in Alzheimer's patients than healthy subjects.

CSF cells underwent 10X single-cell V(D)J and 5' gene-expression profiling. TCRdb re-called the 10x single-cell sequencing reads; every CDR3 protein appears as one record, without DNA. The sample's table shows around 1,500 distinct CDR3 sequences. This CDR3 is 16 amino acids long. Germline V lookup: CDR1 SGHRS, CDR2 YFSETQ. By frequency, this clonotype is large. What it recognizes is unknown. A live/dead marker was used to sort live CSF cells for droplet sequencing. This TCR derives from a human donor with Alzheimer's disease. Sequenced: cerebrospinal fluid. This chain joins TRBV5-1 and TRBJ2-7; absent DNA, TCRdb's TRBD2 call cannot be checked. Here the CDR3 reads CASSLVPGGLTYEQYF.